One sample yielded the 3 T cell receptor beta chains listed below, sequenced in a study of blood T cell repertoires in COVID-19. TCRdb's table, derived via immunoSEQ multiplex PCR, lists solely in-frame clones and lacks some. The sample contains 200,000 to 300,000 clones, 85% of which appear only once. Material: peripheral blood. The receptors come from a woman aged 60-75 years with active or convalescent COVID-19.

The chain employs TRBV7-9 and TRBJ2-1, with TRBD2 as a possible D gene (6 bases). V was cut by 3 bases and J by 1 base, with 7 bases left in between. Germline V gene data show CDR1 as SEHNR and CDR2 as FQNEAQ (reference sequence). The CDR3 spans 14 residues. The CDR3 protein is CASSLAGSYNEQFF. The DNA for the CDR3 is TGTGCCAGCAGCTTGGCGGGGTCCTACAATGAGCAGTTCTTC. The full variable domain, completed using reference TRBV7-9 and TRBJ2-1, is DTGVSQNPRHKITKRGQNVTFRCDPISEHNRLYWYRQTLGQGPEFLTYFQNEAQLEKSRLLSDRFSAERPKGSFSTLEIQRTEQGDSAMYLCASSLAGSYNEQFFGPGTRLTVL.

CDR3 loop: CASQKRGTDTQYF. CDR3 coding DNA: TGTGCCAGCCAAAAGCGGGGGACAGATACGCAGTATTTT. The genes are TRBV12-3 or TRBV12-4 and TRBJ2-3; TRBD2 agrees at 8 bases. This CDR3 contains 13 residues. Trimming took 8 bases from V and 3 from J; bases not matched to a gene: 4.

This chain uses TRBV10-2 with TRBJ2-5; D ambiguous. The germline V gene encodes CDR1 WSHSY and CDR2 SAAADI. CDR3 size: 11 residues. Trimming took 6 bases from V and 1 from J, leaving 3 bases between them. The DNA for the CDR3 is TGCGCCAGCAGGGCCCAAGAGACCCAGTACTTC. It codes for CASRAQETQYF.